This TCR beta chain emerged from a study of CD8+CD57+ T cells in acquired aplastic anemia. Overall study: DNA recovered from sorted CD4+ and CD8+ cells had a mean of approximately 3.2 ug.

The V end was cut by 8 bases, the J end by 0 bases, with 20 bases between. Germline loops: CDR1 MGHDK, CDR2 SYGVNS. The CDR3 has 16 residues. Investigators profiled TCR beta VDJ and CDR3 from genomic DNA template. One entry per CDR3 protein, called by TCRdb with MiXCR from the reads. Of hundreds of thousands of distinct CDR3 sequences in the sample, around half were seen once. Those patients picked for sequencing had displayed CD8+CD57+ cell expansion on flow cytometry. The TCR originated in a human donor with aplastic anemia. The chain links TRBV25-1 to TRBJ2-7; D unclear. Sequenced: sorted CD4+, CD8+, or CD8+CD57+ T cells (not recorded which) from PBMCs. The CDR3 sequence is CASSPTMGKSSYEQYF. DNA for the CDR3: TGTGCCAGCTCGCCAACTATGGGAAAGAGCTCCTACGAGCAGTACTTC.